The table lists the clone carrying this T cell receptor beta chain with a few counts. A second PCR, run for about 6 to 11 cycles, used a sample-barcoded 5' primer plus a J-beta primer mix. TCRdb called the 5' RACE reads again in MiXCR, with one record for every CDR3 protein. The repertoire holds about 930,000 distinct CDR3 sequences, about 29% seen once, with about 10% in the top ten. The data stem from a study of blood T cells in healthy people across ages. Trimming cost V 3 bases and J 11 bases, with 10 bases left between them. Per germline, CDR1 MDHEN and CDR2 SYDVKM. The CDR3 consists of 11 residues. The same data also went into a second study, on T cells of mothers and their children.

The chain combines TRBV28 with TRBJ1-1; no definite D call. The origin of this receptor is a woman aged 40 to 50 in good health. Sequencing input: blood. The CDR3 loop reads CASSFEVLAFF. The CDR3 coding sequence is TGTGCCAGCAGTTTCGAGGTTTTGGCTTTCTTT.